The text below deals with one T cell receptor (beta chain). The data derive from a study of blood T cell repertoires in COVID-19. Study background: Whether acute or convalescent, the COVID-19 samples came from the United States, Italy and Spain. The analysed material was cDNA or gDNA that came from T cells, B-cell-depleted T cells, or PBMCs.

The V gene's germline CDR1 is SGHRS and CDR2 YFSETQ. The CDR3 is made up of 15 amino acids. V was clipped by 4 bases and J by 5 bases; unmatched bases: 8. Per the study methods: Estimates of nucleated cell counts were drawn from the amplification of reference gene primers. Libraries were prepared by immunoSEQ multiplex PCR; TCRdb keeps only in-frame clonotypes and omits some of them. That table supplies the V and J calls and clone size; D and trimming were determined from the DNA. Found here are 130,000 to 150,000 clones, approximately 87% of them singletons; the top ten hold around 6.5%. The sequence derives from an elderly man with acute or convalescent COVID-19. The chain links TRBV5-1 to TRBJ2-5, with 10 bases aligning to TRBD2. The sample consisted of peripheral blood. In nucleotides, the CDR3 is TGCGCCAGCAGCCGCACAGCGGGAGGGCTGGAGACCCAGTACTTC. Translating it yields CASSRTAGGLETQYF.